These 10 T cell receptor beta chains came from one sample sequenced in a study of human T cells and chemical hapten exposure. Each CDR3 protein gets one entry after TCRdb re-called the RACE reads with MiXCR. The sample shows approximately 110,000 distinct CDR3 sequences, roughly 9.6% of them seen only once. Noted time point: patch test 1, 2 weeks after DPC sensitization. Regarding treatment: therapeutic diphenylcyclopropenone sensitization with weekly scalp DPC. The material was whole blood, obtained in connection with sensitization to the hapten diphenylcyclopropenone (DPC). The receptors here all came from a middle-aged woman with alopecia areata. Some clones in this sample may be carry-over from other donors' samples.

V gene TRBV6-1 combines with J gene TRBJ2-3; D perhaps matches TRBD2 (5 bases). V was clipped by 8 bases and J by 0 bases, with 9 bases between them. Per the germline V gene, CDR1 is MNHNS and CDR2 is SASEGT. The CDR3 runs 13 residues. CDR3 sequence reads: CASAQRSTDTQYF. CDR3 nucleotide sequence: TGTGCCAGCGCCCAGCGGAGCACAGATACGCAGTATTTT.

This clonotype came up many times. This chain joins TRBV19 and TRBJ2-2; no definite D call. The V gene's germline CDR1 is LNHDA and CDR2 SQIVND (reference sequence). This CDR3 is 13 amino acids long. Trimming cost V 5 bases and J 0 bases, with 4 bases left between them. The CDR3 spells CASSESNTGELFF. In DNA, the CDR3 is TGTGCCAGTAGTGAATCGAACACCGGGGAGCTGTTTTTT.

Only a few counts were recorded for this clonotype. This rearrangement joins TRBV25-1 to TRBJ1-3; D is undetermined. The germline V and J ends were trimmed by 2 bases and 0 bases, with 5 bases remaining between them. The CDR3 has 14 amino acids. Germline lookup yields CDR1 MGHDK and CDR2 SYGVNS. The chain's CDR3 is CASSEDLSGNTIYF. The DNA for the CDR3 is TGTGCCAGCAGTGAAGATCTCTCTGGAAACACCATATATTTT.

The J gene is TRBJ2-1, the V gene TRBV5-4, with 8 bases that match TRBD2. Trimming took 8 bases from V and 2 from J; bases not matched to a gene: 18. Germline V gene data show CDR1 as SGHNT and CDR2 as YYREEE (reference sequence). This CDR3 region has 18 residues. The CDR3 DNA follows: TGTGCCAGTAACCCGGACTATAGGGGCGGGGGGCCCTACAATGAGCAGTTCTTC. This encodes CASNPDYRGGGPYNEQFF.

In its sample, this clonotype was seen a few times. V is TRBV7-2 and J is TRBJ2-3, with unresolved D. CDR1 SGHTA and CDR2 FQGNSA come from the germline V gene. Trimming cost V 5 bases and J 5 bases, with 20 bases left between them. This CDR3 is 16 amino acids long. The CDR3: CASSQKAALNGDTQYF. The CDR3 DNA is TGTGCCAGCAGCCAAAAGGCGGCCCTTAATGGAGATACGCAGTATTTT.

This chain connects TRBV27 to TRBJ2-5, with TRBD2 matching 12 bases. The V segment lost 8 bases and the J segment 3 bases; nucleotides outside the gene matches: 10. The CDR3 is made up of 16 amino acids. CDR1 and CDR2 from the germline V gene are MNHEY and SMNVEV (reference sequence). The CDR3 here is CASQNSWTSGEETQYF. The CDR3 nucleotides are TGTGCCAGCCAGAACTCCTGGACTAGCGGGGAAGAGACCCAGTACTTC.

This clonotype has a handful of counts. V and J are TRBV9 and TRBJ2-1; 11 bases align to TRBD1. Germline CDR1 reads SGDLS; CDR2 reads YYNGEE. V lost 4 bases and J lost 15; bases outside the gene matches: 12. This CDR3 comprises 14 residues. The CDR3 region is CASSISTGQGEVFF. In nucleotides, the CDR3 is TGTGCCAGCAGCATCTCGACGGGACAGGGGGAGGTGTTCTTC.

This clonotype has ten or more counts. The rearrangement links TRBV20-1 to TRBJ1-1; TRBD1 might be the D (5 bases). Between the trimmed V and J ends, which lost 0 bases and 1 base, there was a span of 9 bases. Germline CDR1 DFQATT, CDR2 SNEGSKA (reference sequence). The CDR3 length is 14 residues. DNA for the CDR3: TGCAGTGCTAGAGAACATACAGGGAACACTGAAGCTTTCTTT. Translation gives CSAREHTGNTEAFF.

This clonotype was detected many times. The chain is built from TRBV6-6 and TRBJ1-3; the D gene is possibly TRBD1 (5 bases). The germline V gene encodes CDR1 MNHNY and CDR2 SVGAGI (reference sequence). Trimming shortened V by 7 bases and J by 0 bases, and 16 bases separated the two germline ends. The CDR3 has 16 residues. In nucleotides, the CDR3 is TGTGCCAGCATTCCGGGGCAGGGAACCTCTGGAAACACCATATATTTT. Translated, it gives CASIPGQGTSGNTIYF.

This clonotype was detected only a few times. J is TRBJ2-3 and V is TRBV20-1; D is possibly TRBD2 (5 bases). The V gene lost 1 base and the J gene lost 2 bases, with 13 bases spanning the gap. The germline gives CDR1 DFQATT, CDR2 SNEGSKA (reference sequence). This CDR3 has 15 residues. The CDR3 spells CSARAPSQLTDTQYF. DNA for the CDR3: TGCAGTGCTAGAGCCCCTAGCCAACTCACAGATACGCAGTATTTT.